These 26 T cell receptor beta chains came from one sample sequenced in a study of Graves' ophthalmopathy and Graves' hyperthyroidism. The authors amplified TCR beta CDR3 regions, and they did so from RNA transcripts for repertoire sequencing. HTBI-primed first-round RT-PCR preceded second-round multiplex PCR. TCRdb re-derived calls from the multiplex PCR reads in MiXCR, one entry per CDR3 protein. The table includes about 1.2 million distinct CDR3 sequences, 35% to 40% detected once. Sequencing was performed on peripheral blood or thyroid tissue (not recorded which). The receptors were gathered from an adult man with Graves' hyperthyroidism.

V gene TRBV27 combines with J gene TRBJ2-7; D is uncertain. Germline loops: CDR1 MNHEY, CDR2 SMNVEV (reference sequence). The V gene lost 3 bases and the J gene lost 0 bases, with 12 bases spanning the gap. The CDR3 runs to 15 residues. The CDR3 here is CASSFSNPGSYEQYF. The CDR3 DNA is TGTGCCAGCAGTTTCTCTAACCCCGGCTCCTACGAGCAGTACTTC.

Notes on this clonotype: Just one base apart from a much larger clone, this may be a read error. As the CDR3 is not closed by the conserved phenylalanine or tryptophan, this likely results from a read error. The CDR3, as DNA: TGTGCCAGCAGAGCGGAGTCTGGGGCCAACGTCCTGACTTCC. It yields the protein CASRAESGANVLTS. V gene TRBV6-5 combines with J gene TRBJ2-6, with D possibly being TRBD2 (5 bases). Germline CDR1 is MNHEY and CDR2 is SVGAGI. The CDR3 extends over 14 amino acids. V was clipped by 6 bases and J by 1 base, with 7 bases between them.

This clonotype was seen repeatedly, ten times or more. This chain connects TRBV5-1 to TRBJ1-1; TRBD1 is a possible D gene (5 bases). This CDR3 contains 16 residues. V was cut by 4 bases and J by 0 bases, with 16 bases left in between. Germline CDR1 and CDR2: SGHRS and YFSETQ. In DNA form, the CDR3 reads TGCGCCAGCAGCCCGGGGCCTGTGTTGATGAACACTGAAGCTTTCTTT. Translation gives CASSPGPVLMNTEAFF.

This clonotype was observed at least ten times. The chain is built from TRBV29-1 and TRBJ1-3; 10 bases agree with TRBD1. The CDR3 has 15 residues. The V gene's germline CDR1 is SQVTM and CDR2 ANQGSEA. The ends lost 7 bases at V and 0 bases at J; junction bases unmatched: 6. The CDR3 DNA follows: TGCAGCGCATCCGGGACAGGGGCCTCTGGAAACACCATATATTTT. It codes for CSASGTGASGNTIYF.

CDR3 DNA: TGTGCCATCAGTGCGTTGAACACTGAAGCTTTCTTT. This gives the protein CAISALNTEAFF. This chain links TRBV10-3 with TRBJ1-1; D remains ambiguous. The CDR3 consists of 12 residues. Germline CDR1 ENHRY, CDR2 SYGVKD. The V and J ends lost 4 bases and 0 bases respectively, with 3 bases between them.

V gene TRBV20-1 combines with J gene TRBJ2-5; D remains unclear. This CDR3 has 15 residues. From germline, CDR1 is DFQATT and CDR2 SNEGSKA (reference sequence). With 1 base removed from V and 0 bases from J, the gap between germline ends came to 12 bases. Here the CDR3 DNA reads TGCAGTGCTAGAGGTGGGTCTCGGAACCAAGAGACCCAGTACTTC. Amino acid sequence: CSARGGSRNQETQYF.

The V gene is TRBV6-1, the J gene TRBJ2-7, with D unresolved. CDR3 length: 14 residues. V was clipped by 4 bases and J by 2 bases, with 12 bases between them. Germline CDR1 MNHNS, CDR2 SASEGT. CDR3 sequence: CASSGAGATYEQYF. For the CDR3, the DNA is TGTGCCAGCAGTGGTGCAGGAGCGACCTACGAGCAGTACTTC.

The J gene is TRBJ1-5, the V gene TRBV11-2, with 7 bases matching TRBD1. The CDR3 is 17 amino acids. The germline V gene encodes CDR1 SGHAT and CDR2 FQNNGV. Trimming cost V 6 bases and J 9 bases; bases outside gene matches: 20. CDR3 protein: CASSEATDREFFRPQHF. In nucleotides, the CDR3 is TGTGCCAGCAGTGAAGCGACTGACAGGGAGTTTTTTCGGCCCCAGCATTTT. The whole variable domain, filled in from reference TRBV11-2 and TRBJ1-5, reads EAGVAQSPRYKIIEKRQSVAFWCNPISGHATLYWYQQILGQGPKLLIQFQNNGVVDDSQLPKDRFSAERLKGVDSTLKIQPAKLEDSAVYLCASSEATDREFFRPQHFGDGTRLSIL.

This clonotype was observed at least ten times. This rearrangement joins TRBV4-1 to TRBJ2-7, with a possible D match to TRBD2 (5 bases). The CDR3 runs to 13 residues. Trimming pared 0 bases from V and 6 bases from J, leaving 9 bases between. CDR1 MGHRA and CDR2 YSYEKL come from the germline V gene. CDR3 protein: CASSQDLSGEQYF. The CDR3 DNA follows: TGCGCCAGCAGCCAAGATTTGAGCGGCGAGCAGTACTTC.

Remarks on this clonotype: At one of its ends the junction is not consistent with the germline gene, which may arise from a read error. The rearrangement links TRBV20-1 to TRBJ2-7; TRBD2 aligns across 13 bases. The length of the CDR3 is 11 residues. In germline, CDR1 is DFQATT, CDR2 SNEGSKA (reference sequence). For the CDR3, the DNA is TGCAGTGCCAGAGGACTAGCGGGGGAGTACTTC. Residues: CSARGLAGEYF.

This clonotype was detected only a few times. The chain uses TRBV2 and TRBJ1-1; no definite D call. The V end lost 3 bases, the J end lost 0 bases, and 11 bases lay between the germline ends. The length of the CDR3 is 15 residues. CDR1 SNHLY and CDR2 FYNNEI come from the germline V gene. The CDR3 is CASSDKGRMNTEAFF. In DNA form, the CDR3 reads TGTGCCAGCAGTGATAAAGGGAGAATGAACACTGAAGCTTTCTTT.

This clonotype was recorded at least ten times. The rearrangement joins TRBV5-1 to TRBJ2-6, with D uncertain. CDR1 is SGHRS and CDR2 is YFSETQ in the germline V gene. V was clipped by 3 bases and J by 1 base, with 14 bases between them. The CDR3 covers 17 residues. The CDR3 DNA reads TGCGCCAGCAGCTGGGTCGGCCTAGGATCTGGGGCCAACGTCCTGACTTTC. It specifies CASSWVGLGSGANVLTF.

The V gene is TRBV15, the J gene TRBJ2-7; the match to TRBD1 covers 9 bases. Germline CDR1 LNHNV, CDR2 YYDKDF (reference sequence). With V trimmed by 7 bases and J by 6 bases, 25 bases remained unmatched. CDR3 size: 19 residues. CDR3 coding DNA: TGTGCCACCAAAGCAGCTTACAGCGGGACAGGGATTTTCAGCCCCGAGCAGTACTTC. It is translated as CATKAAYSGTGIFSPEQYF.

This CDR3 reads CATSLGEYNEQFF. CDR3 sequence (DNA): TGTGCCACCAGTCTGGGGGAGTACAATGAGCAGTTCTTC. The chain joins TRBV24-1 to TRBJ2-1; either TRBD1 or TRBD2 may fit D (5 bases each). This CDR3 comprises 13 residues. V lost 6 bases and J 4 bases, leaving 9 bases between the germline ends. The germline V gene has CDR1 KGHDR and CDR2 SFDVKD.

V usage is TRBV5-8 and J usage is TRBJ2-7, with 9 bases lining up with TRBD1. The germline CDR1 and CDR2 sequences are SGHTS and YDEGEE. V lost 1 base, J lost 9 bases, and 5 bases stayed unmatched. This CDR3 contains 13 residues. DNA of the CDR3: TGTGCCAGCAGCTTGACAGGGGGCTCTGGGCAGTACTTC. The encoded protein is CASSLTGGSGQYF.

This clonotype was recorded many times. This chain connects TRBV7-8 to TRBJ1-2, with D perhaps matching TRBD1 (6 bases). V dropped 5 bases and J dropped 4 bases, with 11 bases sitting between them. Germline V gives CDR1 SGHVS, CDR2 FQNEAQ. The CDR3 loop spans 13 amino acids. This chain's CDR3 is CASSADRSYGYTF. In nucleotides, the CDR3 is TGTGCCAGCAGCGCCGACAGGTCCTATGGCTACACCTTC.

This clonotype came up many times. The CDR3 protein is CASSIRGQSNQPQHF. The CDR3 nucleotides read TGTGCCAGTAGTATCAGGGGACAAAGCAATCAGCCCCAGCATTTT. The J gene is TRBJ1-5, the V gene TRBV19; a possible D gene is TRBD1 (6 bases). There are 15 residues in the CDR3. Germline V lookup: CDR1 LNHDA, CDR2 SQIVND (reference sequence). V was trimmed by 3 bases and J by 1 base, leaving 10 bases between them. The whole variable domain, remainder taken from reference TRBV19 and TRBJ1-5, is DGGITQSPKYLFRKEGQNVTLSCEQNLNHDAMYWYRQDPGQGLRLIYYSQIVNDFQKGDIAEGYSVSREKKESFPLTVTSAQKNPTAFYLCASSIRGQSNQPQHFGDGTRLSIL.

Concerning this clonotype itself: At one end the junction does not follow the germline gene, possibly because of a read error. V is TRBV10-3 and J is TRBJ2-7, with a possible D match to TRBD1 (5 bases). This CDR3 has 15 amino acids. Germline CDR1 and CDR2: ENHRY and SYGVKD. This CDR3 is CASSDWWQGDNEQYF. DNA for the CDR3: TGTGCCAGCAGTGACTGGTGGCAGGGTGACAACGAGCAGTACTTC.

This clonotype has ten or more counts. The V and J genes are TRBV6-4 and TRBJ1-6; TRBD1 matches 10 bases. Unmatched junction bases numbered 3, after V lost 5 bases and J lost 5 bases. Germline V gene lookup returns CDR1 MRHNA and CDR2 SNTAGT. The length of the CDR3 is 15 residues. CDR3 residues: CASSHGTGDNSPLHF. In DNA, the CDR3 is TGTGCCAGCAGTCACGGGACAGGGGATAATTCACCCCTCCACTTT.

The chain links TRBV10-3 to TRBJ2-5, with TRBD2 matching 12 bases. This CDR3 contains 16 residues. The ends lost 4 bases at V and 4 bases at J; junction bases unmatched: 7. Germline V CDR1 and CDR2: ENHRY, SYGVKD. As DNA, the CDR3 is TGTGCCATCAGTGGGACTAAGGGACTAGCGGGAGAGACCCAGTACTTC. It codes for CAISGTKGLAGETQYF.

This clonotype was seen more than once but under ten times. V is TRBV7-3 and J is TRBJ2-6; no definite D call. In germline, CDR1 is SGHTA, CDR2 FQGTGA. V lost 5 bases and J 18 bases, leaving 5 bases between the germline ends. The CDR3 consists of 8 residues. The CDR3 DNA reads TGTGCCAGCAGCGTCGGGACTTTC. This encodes CASSVGTF.

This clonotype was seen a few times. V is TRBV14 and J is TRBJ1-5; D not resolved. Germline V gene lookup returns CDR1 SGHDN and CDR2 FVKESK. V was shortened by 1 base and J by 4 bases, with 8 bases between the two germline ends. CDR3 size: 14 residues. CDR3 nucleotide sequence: TGTGCCAGCAGCCAAGCTGGCAGAAATCAGCCCCAGCATTTT. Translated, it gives CASSQAGRNQPQHF.

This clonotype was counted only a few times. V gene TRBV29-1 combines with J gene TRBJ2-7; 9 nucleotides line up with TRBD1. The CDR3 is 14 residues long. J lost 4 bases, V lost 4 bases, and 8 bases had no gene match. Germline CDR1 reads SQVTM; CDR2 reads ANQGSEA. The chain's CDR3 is CSVVGGTGPYEQYF. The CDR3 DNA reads TGCAGCGTTGTCGGGGGGACAGGGCCATACGAGCAGTACTTC.

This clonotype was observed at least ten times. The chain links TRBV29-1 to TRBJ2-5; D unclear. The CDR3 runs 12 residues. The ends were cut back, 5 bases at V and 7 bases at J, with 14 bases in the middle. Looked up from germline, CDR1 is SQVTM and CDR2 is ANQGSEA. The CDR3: CSVPDSIVTQYF. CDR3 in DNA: TGCAGCGTTCCCGACTCGATTGTGACCCAGTACTTC.

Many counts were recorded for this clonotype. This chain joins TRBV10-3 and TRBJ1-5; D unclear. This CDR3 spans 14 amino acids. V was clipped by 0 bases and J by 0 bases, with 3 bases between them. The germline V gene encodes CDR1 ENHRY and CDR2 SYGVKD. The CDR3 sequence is CAISESSSNQPQHF. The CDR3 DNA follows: TGTGCCATCAGTGAGTCGAGTAGCAATCAGCCCCAGCATTTT.

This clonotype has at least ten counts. The CDR3 DNA follows: TGCGCCAGCAGTCCCAACCCGGCCTCTGGGGCCAACGTCCTGACTTTC. This translates into CASSPNPASGANVLTF. The chain joins TRBV5-1 to TRBJ2-6; D unresolved. The germline V gene encodes CDR1 SGHRS and CDR2 YFSETQ. The CDR3 is 16 residues long. V was trimmed by 5 bases and J by 0 bases, leaving 12 bases between them.